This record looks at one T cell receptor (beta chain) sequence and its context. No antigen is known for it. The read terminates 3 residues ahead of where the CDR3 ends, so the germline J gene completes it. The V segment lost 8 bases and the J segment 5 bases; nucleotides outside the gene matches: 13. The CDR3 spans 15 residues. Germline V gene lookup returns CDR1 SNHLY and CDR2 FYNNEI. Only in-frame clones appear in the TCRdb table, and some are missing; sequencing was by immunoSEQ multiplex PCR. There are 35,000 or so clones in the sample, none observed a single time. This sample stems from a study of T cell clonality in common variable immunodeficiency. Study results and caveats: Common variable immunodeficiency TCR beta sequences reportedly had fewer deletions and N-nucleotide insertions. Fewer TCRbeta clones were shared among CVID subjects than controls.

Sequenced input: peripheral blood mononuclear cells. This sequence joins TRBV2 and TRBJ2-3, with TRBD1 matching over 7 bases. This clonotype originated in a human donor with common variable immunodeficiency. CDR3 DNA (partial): TGTGCCAGCGGTGGTTCAGGGGGAGACGGAGATACG. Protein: CASGGSGGDGDT. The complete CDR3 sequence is CASGGSGGDGDTQYF.